This T cell receptor (beta chain) comes out of a study of somatic mutations in cytotoxic T cells in rheumatoid arthritis. The wider study: Sorting by flow gave nearly 100% purity for some V beta antibody-stained T-cell populations, including V beta1+ cells sequenced for TCRB.

Comments on this clone: No antigen is known for it.

The V gene's germline CDR1 is SGHNT and CDR2 YYREEE (reference sequence). The germline V and J ends were trimmed by 0 bases and 4 bases, with 14 bases remaining between them. The length of the CDR3 is 15 residues. This table comes from immunoSEQ multiplex PCR, and its TCRdb copy is limited to in-frame clones, with some not included. The sample yields some 11,000 clones, around four fifths seen once. Regarding the study as a whole: With age, CD8+ clonality increased in rheumatoid arthritis patients, whereas no such increase appeared in healthy controls. Age-matched healthy controls and rheumatoid arthritis patients had CD8+ T-cell clonality that did not differ significantly. Researchers did not know the antigen targets of the expanded CD8+ clones.

The TCR was taken from a woman aged 60-75 years with rheumatoid arthritis. Sequencing used CD8+ T cells sorted from blood. The J gene is TRBJ2-7, the V gene TRBV5-4; D ambiguous. This CDR3 reads CASSLDPSRTYEQYF. As DNA, the CDR3 is TGTGCCAGCAGCTTGGATCCTTCGCGAACGTACGAGCAGTACTTC. The full variable domain, with the rest looked up from reference TRBV5-4 and TRBJ2-7, is ETGVTQSPTHLIKTRGQQVTLRCSSQSGHNTVSWYQQALGQGPQFIFQYYREEENGRGNFPPRFSGLQFPNYSSELNVNALELDDSALYLCASSLDPSRTYEQYFGPGTRLTVT.